This TCR beta chain came from a study of blood T cells in healthy people across ages. The use of a sample-barcoded 5' primer and a J-beta primer mix characterized a second PCR of about 7 to 12 cycles. TCRdb reanalysed the 5' RACE reads using MiXCR and keeps one entry per CDR3 protein. Here the sample spans around 1.5 million distinct CDR3 sequences, roughly 32% being singletons. The CDR3 consists of 18 residues. The germline gives CDR1 DFQATT, CDR2 SNEGSKA (reference sequence). The J segment lost 5 bases and the V segment lost 1 base, leaving 17 bases of the junction unmatched. This TCR came from a woman between 25 and 40 years old in good health. What was sequenced was blood. V usage is TRBV20-1 and J usage is TRBJ2-1, with TRBD1 identical over 7 bases. The CDR3 DNA sequence: TGCAGTGCTAGAGTCGATTTTGTAACGGGACAGTCAAACAATGAGCAGTTCTTC. Translating it yields CSARVDFVTGQSNNEQFF.